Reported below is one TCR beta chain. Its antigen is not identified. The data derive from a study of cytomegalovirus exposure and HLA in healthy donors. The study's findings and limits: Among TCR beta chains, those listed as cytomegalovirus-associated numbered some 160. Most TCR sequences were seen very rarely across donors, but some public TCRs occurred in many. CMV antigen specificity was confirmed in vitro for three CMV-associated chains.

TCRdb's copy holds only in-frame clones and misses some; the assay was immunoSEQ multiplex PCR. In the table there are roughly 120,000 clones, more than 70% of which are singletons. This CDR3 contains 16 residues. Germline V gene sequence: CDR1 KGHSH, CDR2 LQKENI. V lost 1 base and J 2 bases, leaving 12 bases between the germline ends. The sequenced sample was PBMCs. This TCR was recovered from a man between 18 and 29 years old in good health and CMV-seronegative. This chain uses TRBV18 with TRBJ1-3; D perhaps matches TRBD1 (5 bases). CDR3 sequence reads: CASSPLSTGPGNTIYF. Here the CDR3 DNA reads TGTGCCAGCTCACCACTGAGTACAGGTCCTGGAAACACCATATATTTT.